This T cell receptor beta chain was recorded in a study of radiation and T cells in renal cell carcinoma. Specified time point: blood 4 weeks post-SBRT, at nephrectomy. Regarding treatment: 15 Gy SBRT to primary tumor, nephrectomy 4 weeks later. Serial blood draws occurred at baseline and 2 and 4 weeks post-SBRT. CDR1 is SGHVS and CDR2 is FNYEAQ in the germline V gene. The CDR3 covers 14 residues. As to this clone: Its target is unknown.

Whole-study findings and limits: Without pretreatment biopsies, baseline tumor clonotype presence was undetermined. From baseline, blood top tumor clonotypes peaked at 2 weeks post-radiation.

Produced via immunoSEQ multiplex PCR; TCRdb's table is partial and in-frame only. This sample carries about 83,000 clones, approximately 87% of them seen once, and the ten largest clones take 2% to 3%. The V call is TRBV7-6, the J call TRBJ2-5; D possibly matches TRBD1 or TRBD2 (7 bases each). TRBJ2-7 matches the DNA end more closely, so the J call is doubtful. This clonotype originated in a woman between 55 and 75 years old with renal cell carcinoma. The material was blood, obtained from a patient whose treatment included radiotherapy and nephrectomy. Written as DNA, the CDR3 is TGTGCCAGCAGCTTTACTCAGGGGGGGGTCGAGCAGTACTTC. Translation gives CASSFTQGGVEQYF.